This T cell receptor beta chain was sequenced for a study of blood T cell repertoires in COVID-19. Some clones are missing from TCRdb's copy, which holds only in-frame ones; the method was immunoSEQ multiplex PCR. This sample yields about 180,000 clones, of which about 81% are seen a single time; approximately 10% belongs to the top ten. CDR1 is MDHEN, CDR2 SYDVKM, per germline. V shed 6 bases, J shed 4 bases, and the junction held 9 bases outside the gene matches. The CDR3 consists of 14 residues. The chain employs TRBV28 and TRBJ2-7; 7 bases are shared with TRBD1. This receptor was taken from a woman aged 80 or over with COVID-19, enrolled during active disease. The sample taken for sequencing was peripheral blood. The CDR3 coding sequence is TGTGCCAGCAGAAGGACAGGCCCGAGGTACGAGCAGTACTTC. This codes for CASRRTGPRYEQYF.